A single sample gave rise to the 18 T cell receptor beta chains below, sequenced in a study of blood T cell repertoires in COVID-19. Profiled with immunoSEQ multiplex PCR; TCRdb holds only in-frame clones, not every one. The sample contains tens of thousands of clones, 87% of which appear only once. Sample: peripheral blood. These receptors all stem from a woman older than 75 with acute or convalescent COVID-19.

The rearrangement joins TRBV2 to TRBJ1-5, with a tentative D call TRBD1 (5 bases). CDR3 length: 14 residues. The V end was cut by 4 bases, the J end by 0 bases, with 7 bases between. Germline lookup yields CDR1 SNHLY and CDR2 FYNNEI. CDR3 loop: CASSGQNSNQPQHF. In nucleotides, the CDR3 is TGTGCCAGCAGTGGACAGAATAGCAATCAGCCCCAGCATTTT.

CDR3 coding DNA: TGTGCCAGTAACGCCGGACAGGTCTTATATGGCTACACCTTC. Translation gives CASNAGQVLYGYTF. This chain connects TRBV19 to TRBJ1-2; 7 positions match TRBD1. The V segment lost 7 bases and the J segment 5 bases; nucleotides outside the gene matches: 10. The CDR3 runs to 14 residues. In germline, CDR1 is LNHDA, CDR2 SQIVND (reference sequence).

This clone showed up just a few times. The chain combines TRBV5-1 with TRBJ2-7, with D possibly TRBD1 on 6 matching bases. V lost 3 bases and J lost 0, with 19 bases in between. This CDR3 comprises 17 residues. CDR1 and CDR2 from the germline V gene are SGHRS and YFSETQ. CDR3 protein: CASSSRSTGRSSYEQYF. In DNA form, the CDR3 reads TGCGCCAGCAGCTCCCGTTCAACAGGGCGGAGCTCCTACGAGCAGTACTTC.

The chain recombines TRBV5-1 with TRBJ1-2, with D possibly matching TRBD1 (6 bases). This CDR3 comprises 14 residues. Germline V lookup: CDR1 SGHRS, CDR2 YFSETQ. V dropped 3 bases and J dropped 5 bases, with 14 bases sitting between them. This CDR3 is CASSSDGQGYGYTF. CDR3 in DNA: TGCGCCAGCAGCTCAGATGGGCAGGGGTATGGCTACACCTTC.

V gene TRBV9 combines with J gene TRBJ2-1; D gene unclear. CDR1 is SGDLS and CDR2 is YYNGEE in the germline V gene. V was cut by 3 bases and J by 0 bases, with 10 bases left in between. The CDR3 runs 15 residues. The CDR3 DNA is TGTGCCAGCAGCGCCGGTGCGAGCTCCTACAATGAGCAGTTCTTC. Translated: CASSAGASSYNEQFF.

A word on this clone: Other DNA sequences in this specimen translate into the identical CDR3. J is TRBJ1-3 and V is TRBV12-3 or TRBV12-4; no clear D gene. Trimming shortened V by 5 bases and J by 4 bases, and 9 bases separated the two germline ends. This CDR3 has 13 residues. The CDR3 sequence: CASSLTGGNTIYF. The CDR3 nucleotides are TGTGCCAGCAGTCTGACCGGGGGAAACACCATATATTTT.

This clone was seen only a few times. V gene TRBV7-2 combines with J gene TRBJ2-1; TRBD2 is a possible D gene (6 bases). The CDR3 totals 16 residues. Trimming took off 2 bases at V and 5 bases at J, with 16 bases between the two ends. Germline V gene data show CDR1 as SGHTA and CDR2 as FQGNSA. CDR3 region: CASSLSRLRGDNEQFF. As DNA, the CDR3 is TGTGCCAGCAGCTTATCTCGACTACGCGGGGACAATGAGCAGTTCTTC.

The J gene is TRBJ1-1, the V gene TRBV7-9; TRBD1 is a possible D gene (5 bases). Germline-derived CDR1 and CDR2 are SEHNR and FQNEAQ (reference sequence). The CDR3 is made up of 13 amino acids. With 1 base removed from V and 11 bases from J, the gap between germline ends came to 14 bases. CDR3: CASSLGAQGLAFF. CDR3 nucleotides: TGTGCCAGCAGCTTAGGTGCGCAGGGCCTCGCTTTCTTT. The full variable domain, its missing parts supplied by reference TRBV7-9 and TRBJ1-1, is DTGVSQNPRHKITKRGQNVTFRCDPISEHNRLYWYRQTLGQGPEFLTYFQNEAQLEKSRLLSDRFSAERPKGSFSTLEIQRTEQGDSAMYLCASSLGAQGLAFFGQGTRLTVV.

This chain uses TRBV19 with TRBJ2-6, with TRBD1 identical over 10 bases. The CDR3 length is 18 residues. The ends lost 10 bases at V and 2 bases at J; junction bases unmatched: 14. The germline V gene has CDR1 LNHDA and CDR2 SQIVND (reference sequence). Written as DNA, the CDR3 is TGTGCCACCCATAAATCGGGACAGGGGATCGCTGGGGCCAACGTCCTGACTTTC. Translation: CATHKSGQGIAGANVLTF.

The V call is TRBV6-4, the J call TRBJ2-3; D is perhaps TRBD2 (6 bases). CDR1 is MRHNA and CDR2 is SNTAGT in the germline V gene. V lost 3 bases to trimming and J lost 0 bases, with 10 bases between them. The CDR3 totals 15 residues. In nucleotides, the CDR3 is TGTGCCAGCAGTGAAGCGGGTTCTAGCACAGATACGCAGTATTTT. Translating gives CASSEAGSSTDTQYF.

The CDR3 nucleotides read TGTGCCAGCAGGACAGGCTATGGCTACACCTTC. Translating it yields CASRTGYGYTF. The rearrangement links TRBV6-5 to TRBJ1-2; tentative D call: TRBD1 (6 bases). Germline lookup yields CDR1 MNHEY and CDR2 SVGAGI. CDR3 size: 11 residues. Trimming shortened V by 6 bases and J by 4 bases, and 6 bases separated the two germline ends.

The rearrangement uses TRBV3-1 (or the pseudogene TRBV3-2) and TRBJ2-3, with 7 bases fitting TRBD2. This CDR3 is built from 15 residues. Trimming removed 3 bases from V and 8 bases from J; junction bases left unmatched: 11. CDR1 and CDR2 (germline): LGHDT, YNNKEL (reference sequence). The CDR3 loop is CASSQAGLVSSTQYF. The CDR3 DNA reads as TGTGCCAGCAGCCAGGCAGGACTAGTGAGTTCTACGCAGTATTTT.

This chain links TRBV5-6 with TRBJ2-7; maybe TRBD2 (5 bases). Deletions cut 4 bases from V and 3 bases from J, with 14 bases between. The CDR3 is 14 amino acids. Germline assignment: CDR1 SGHDT and CDR2 YYEEEE. CDR3 nucleotide sequence: TGTGCCAGCAGCGGGCGGAGGATGGGCTACGAGCAGTACTTC. Its protein is CASSGRRMGYEQYF. The variable domain in full, completed from reference TRBV5-6 and TRBJ2-7, reads DAGVTQSPTHLIKTRGQQVTLRCSPKSGHDTVSWYQQALGQGPQFIFQYYEEEERQRGNFPDRFSGHQFPNYSSELNVNALLLGDSALYLCASSGRRMGYEQYFGPGTRLTVT.

V usage is TRBV18 and J usage is TRBJ2-5, with 9 bases that match TRBD2. The CDR3 has 18 amino acids. CDR1 is KGHSH and CDR2 is LQKENI in the germline V gene. J gave up 5 bases and V 3 bases, and 16 bases lay outside the gene matches. CDR3 region: CASSPKSSLAGYTETQYF. The CDR3 DNA reads as TGTGCCAGCTCACCTAAGAGTTCACTAGCGGGTTATACGGAGACCCAGTACTTC.

V usage is TRBV5-1 and J usage is TRBJ2-2, with TRBD1 matching 8 bases. The CDR3 length is 15 residues. From germline, CDR1 is SGHRS and CDR2 YFSETQ. J gave up 4 bases and V 0 bases, and 2 bases lay outside the gene matches. CDR3 protein: CASSLGTGSTGELFF. Written as DNA, the CDR3 is TGCGCCAGCAGCTTGGGGACAGGGAGCACCGGGGAGCTGTTTTTT.

V gene TRBV6-5 combines with J gene TRBJ1-1; 7 bases map to TRBD1. The CDR3 contains 15 residues. Germline CDR1 MNHEY, CDR2 SVGAGI. V was pared by 6 bases and J by 2 bases, with 9 bases of the junction left unmatched. The CDR3 reads CASSHDRAKNTEAFF. For the CDR3, the DNA is TGTGCCAGCAGCCACGACAGGGCCAAAAACACTGAAGCTTTCTTT.

CDR3 region: CASSRLGGSGTGELFF. The CDR3 DNA is TGTGCCAGCAGCCGCCTTGGCGGGAGTGGTACCGGGGAGCTGTTTTTT. This sequence joins TRBV4-2 and TRBJ2-2; TRBD2 agrees at 7 bases. This CDR3 region has 16 residues. J lost 5 bases, V lost 4 bases, and 10 bases had no gene match. CDR1 is LGHNA and CDR2 is YNFKEQ in the germline V gene.

This clone was seen once. This sequence joins TRBV27 and TRBJ2-2, with no clear D. Trimming pared 1 base from V and 8 bases from J, leaving 5 bases between. This CDR3 spans 12 amino acids. CDR1 MNHEY and CDR2 SMNVEV come from the germline V gene (reference sequence). The CDR3 spells CASSLWRGELFF. In DNA, the CDR3 is TGTGCCAGCAGTTTATGGAGAGGGGAGCTGTTTTTT.